These 3 T cell receptor beta chains originate from one sample sequenced in a study of blood T cell repertoires in COVID-19. Clones were sequenced by immunoSEQ multiplex PCR, and TCRdb holds only the in-frame ones, with some missing. There are about 87,000 clones in the sample; about 85% occur only once, and 2.5% to 3.5% lies in the top ten. The material sequenced was peripheral blood. The receptor source for this set is an elderly woman with COVID-19, enrolled during active disease.

The genes are TRBV15 and TRBJ2-7; D may be TRBD1 (6 bases). Germline-derived CDR1 and CDR2 are LNHNV and YYDKDF (reference sequence). This CDR3 spans 15 amino acids. V was pared by 0 bases and J by 6 bases, with 15 bases between. The CDR3, as DNA: TGTGCCACCAGCAGAGATCTGACAGGTCTCGCCGAGCAGTACTTC. It specifies CATSRDLTGLAEQYF.

This chain connects TRBV28 to TRBJ1-1; D possibly corresponds to TRBD1 (6 bases). CDR1 MDHEN and CDR2 SYDVKM come from the germline V gene. Trimming pared 4 bases from V and 11 bases from J, leaving 14 bases between. This CDR3 comprises 12 residues. CDR3 region: CASSSGQMRAFF. Here the CDR3 DNA reads TGTGCCAGCAGTTCGGGACAAATGAGGGCTTTCTTT.

This sequence joins TRBV5-5 and TRBJ2-3; D call uncertain. CDR3 length: 11 amino acids. Trimming left V 4 bases short and J 5 bases short, with 5 bases between. From germline, CDR1 is SGHKS and CDR2 YYEKEE (reference sequence). CDR3 loop: CASSLVDTQYF. CDR3 nucleotide sequence: TGTGCCAGCAGCCTTGTAGATACGCAGTATTTT.